Listed below are T cell receptor beta chains from one sample, sequenced in a study of shared clonotypes between healthy human individuals. Only in-frame clones appear in the TCRdb table, and some are missing; sequencing was by immunoSEQ multiplex PCR. In the table there are just over 2,000,000 clones, 85% to 95% of which are singletons. Sequencing input: naive CD4+ T cells sorted from blood. All receptors derive from a man aged 18 to 29 in good health. Each CDR3 is given without its conserved first and last residue. The order of the fields is J gene, CDR3 length, D gene, V gene, CDR3 protein. A D gene is named only where the DNA matches it firmly.

j_call: TRBJ2-3; cdr3_length: 14; d_call: TRBD1; v_call: TRBV9; cdr3_aa: ASSYMGTGLKNTQY
j_call: TRBJ2-6; cdr3_length: 13; d_call: NA; v_call: TRBV6-5; cdr3_aa: ASSYQGSGANVLT
j_call: TRBJ1-5; cdr3_length: 14; d_call: NA; v_call: TRBV6-6; cdr3_aa: ASSYFFREVNQPQH
j_call: TRBJ1-2; cdr3_length: 14; d_call: NA; v_call: TRBV18; cdr3_aa: ASSYGTPPLGDGYT
j_call: TRBJ1-2; cdr3_length: 10; d_call: NA; v_call: TRBV30; cdr3_aa: AWSQVFRGYT
j_call: TRBJ2-6; cdr3_length: 18; d_call: TRBD1; v_call: TRBV28; cdr3_aa: ASSSPYRDRGFPGANVLT
j_call: TRBJ2-7; cdr3_length: 11; d_call: NA; v_call: TRBV7-3; cdr3_aa: ASSLGHTNEQY
j_call: TRBJ2-1; cdr3_length: 10; d_call: NA; v_call: TRBV5-1; cdr3_aa: ASSVRGTEQF
j_call: TRBJ1-6; cdr3_length: 12; d_call: NA; v_call: TRBV30; cdr3_aa: AWSIARGDSPLH
j_call: TRBJ2-2; cdr3_length: 13; d_call: NA; v_call: TRBV28; cdr3_aa: ASSRQRANTGELF
j_call: TRBJ2-1; cdr3_length: 17; d_call: TRBD2; v_call: TRBV7-9; cdr3_aa: ASSRFRLAGQASYNEQF
j_call: TRBJ2-2; cdr3_length: 13; d_call: NA; v_call: TRBV18; cdr3_aa: ASSPGQTNTGELF
j_call: TRBJ1-1; cdr3_length: 11; d_call: NA; v_call: TRBV11-3; cdr3_aa: ASSWTLNTEAF
j_call: TRBJ1-4; cdr3_length: 16; d_call: TRBD1; v_call: TRBV9; cdr3_aa: ASSALSGPQGLRVKLF
j_call: TRBJ2-1; cdr3_length: 14; d_call: NA; v_call: TRBV19; cdr3_aa: ASSMGGKAVGNEQF
j_call: TRBJ1-2; cdr3_length: 11; d_call: NA; v_call: TRBV10-3; cdr3_aa: AISETPSYGYT
j_call: TRBJ1-4; cdr3_length: 13; d_call: NA; v_call: TRBV7-9; cdr3_aa: ASSQSGGFSEKLF
j_call: TRBJ1-2; cdr3_length: 11; d_call: NA; v_call: TRBV5-1; cdr3_aa: ASTPDGAYGYT
j_call: TRBJ2-5; cdr3_length: 12; d_call: TRBD1; v_call: TRBV9; cdr3_aa: ATQGQGGEETQY
j_call: TRBJ1-2; cdr3_length: 10; d_call: TRBD1; v_call: TRBV29-1; cdr3_aa: SVGQGYYGYT
j_call: TRBJ2-3; cdr3_length: 10; d_call: NA; v_call: TRBV30; cdr3_aa: AWSSLQVTQY
j_call: TRBJ1-5; cdr3_length: 14; d_call: NA; v_call: TRBV27; cdr3_aa: ASSLLTPGARQPQH
j_call: TRBJ1-4; cdr3_length: 11; d_call: NA; v_call: TRBV19; cdr3_aa: ASSISGVEKLF
j_call: TRBJ1-4; cdr3_length: 10; d_call: NA; v_call: TRBV28; cdr3_aa: ASSSPTEKLF
j_call: TRBJ2-2; cdr3_length: 12; d_call: TRBD2; v_call: TRBV2; cdr3_aa: ATGLSGATGELF
j_call: TRBJ2-5; cdr3_length: 11; d_call: NA; v_call: TRBV30; cdr3_aa: AWSVNFQETQY
j_call: TRBJ2-2; cdr3_length: 11; d_call: NA; v_call: TRBV6-1; cdr3_aa: ASCWTGTGELF
j_call: TRBJ1-2; cdr3_length: 12; d_call: NA; v_call: TRBV25-1; cdr3_aa: ASSDFTGGQGYT
j_call: TRBJ1-1; cdr3_length: 11; d_call: NA; v_call: TRBV2; cdr3_aa: ASSDRVLGEAF
j_call: TRBJ2-5; cdr3_length: 13; d_call: TRBD2; v_call: TRBV10-3; cdr3_aa: AISEGLAGVETQY
j_call: TRBJ1-4; cdr3_length: 12; d_call: NA; v_call: TRBV5-6; cdr3_aa: ASSFAGANEKLF
j_call: TRBJ2-1; cdr3_length: 10; d_call: NA; v_call: TRBV14; cdr3_aa: ASRPLDNEQF
j_call: TRBJ2-7; cdr3_length: 13; d_call: TRBD2; v_call: TRBV27; cdr3_aa: ASSLSRGGPYEQY
j_call: TRBJ1-3; cdr3_length: 11; d_call: NA; v_call: TRBV2; cdr3_aa: ASSPDLGNTIY
j_call: TRBJ2-1; cdr3_length: 16; d_call: TRBD2; v_call: TRBV7-2; cdr3_aa: ASSLALRGAGVHNEQF
j_call: TRBJ2-5; cdr3_length: 14; d_call: TRBD2; v_call: TRBV30; cdr3_aa: AWSVGLAGGQETQY
j_call: TRBJ2-7; cdr3_length: 12; d_call: TRBD2; v_call: TRBV11-2; cdr3_aa: ASSQGLAVYEQY
j_call: TRBJ2-3; cdr3_length: 12; d_call: NA; v_call: TRBV4-1; cdr3_aa: ASSQDAAADTQY
j_call: TRBJ2-3; cdr3_length: 16; d_call: TRBD2; v_call: TRBV5-4; cdr3_aa: ASSPNPGLAGNTDTQY
j_call: TRBJ1-2; cdr3_length: 12; d_call: NA; v_call: TRBV5-4; cdr3_aa: ASSSGGLNYGYT
j_call: TRBJ2-2; cdr3_length: 13; d_call: TRBD2; v_call: TRBV18; cdr3_aa: ASSPPLAATGELF
j_call: TRBJ1-4; cdr3_length: 11; d_call: NA; v_call: TRBV18; cdr3_aa: ASSPGLQEKLF